This TCR beta chain was sequenced in a study of T-cell memory formation after mild COVID-19. Study information: TCR clusters showed largely donor specificity. Study-wide results and caveats: Nothing showed for sure that second-wave clones peaking on day 37 were SARS-CoV-2 specific. There was a balanced CD4/CD8 profile in clones contracting day 15 to 85, and later expanders leaned CD4+.

This clonotype was picked up a small number of times. The antigen is not known. It was 5'RACE with constant-segment primers that produced the TCR alpha and TCR beta cDNA libraries, which carried sample barcodes and UMIs. Using its own MiXCR run on the 5' RACE reads, TCRdb lists one record per CDR3 protein. This table holds about 300,000 distinct CDR3 sequences, less than 20% found once. Germline loops: CDR1 LNHDA, CDR2 SQIVND (reference sequence). The CDR3 extends over 14 amino acids. Trimming took 4 bases from V and 5 from J, leaving 14 bases between them. The rearrangement links TRBV19 to TRBJ2-5; D may be TRBD1 (5 bases). The origin of this receptor is a man in his late teens or twenties who had mild COVID-19 (a few samples of this study predate the infection). Cell type and time point are not known. What was sequenced was PBMCs or a T cell subset sorted from them (not recorded which). In DNA, the CDR3 is TGTGCCAGTAGTAATAGACAGTCTCGGGAGACCCAGTACTTC. It specifies CASSNRQSRETQYF.